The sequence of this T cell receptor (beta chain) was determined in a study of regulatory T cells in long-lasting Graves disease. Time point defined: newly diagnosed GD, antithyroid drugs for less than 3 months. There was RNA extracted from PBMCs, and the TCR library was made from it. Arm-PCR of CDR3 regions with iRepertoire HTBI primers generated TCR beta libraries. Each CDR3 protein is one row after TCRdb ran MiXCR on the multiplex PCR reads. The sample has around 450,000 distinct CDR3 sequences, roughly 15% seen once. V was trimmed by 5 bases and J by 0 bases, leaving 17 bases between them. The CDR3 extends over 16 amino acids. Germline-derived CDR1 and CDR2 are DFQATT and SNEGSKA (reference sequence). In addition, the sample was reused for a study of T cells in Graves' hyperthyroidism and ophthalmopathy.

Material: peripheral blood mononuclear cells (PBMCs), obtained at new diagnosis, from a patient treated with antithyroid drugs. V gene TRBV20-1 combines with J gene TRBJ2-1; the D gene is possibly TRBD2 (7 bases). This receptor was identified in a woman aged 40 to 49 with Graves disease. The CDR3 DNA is TGCAGTGCTCCCCGGGGAGGGGGGAGCTCCTACAATGAGCAGTTCTTC. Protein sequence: CSAPRGGGSSYNEQFF.